This passage covers 8 T cell receptor beta chains from one sample sequenced in a study of tumor-infiltrating lymphocytes in primary liver carcinoma. Total RNA (approximately 450 ng) served as template for TCR beta cDNA synthesis primed by a constant-region primer. Sequencing libraries for TCR beta derived from three nested multiplex PCR rounds that used slightly modified ARM-PCR. A C-beta reverse primer was combined with TRBV1-TRBV30 forward primers in the first two PCR rounds, and each round had 10 cycles. TCRdb re-derived calls from the multiplex PCR reads in MiXCR, one entry per CDR3 protein. The table lists roughly 78,000 distinct CDR3 sequences, about 64% of them singletons. Joint extraction of RNA and DNA used roughly 20-32 mg of bulk tissue that was unsorted. The sequenced sample was liver tumor tissue from sampling region 4. Subset noted: tumor region T4, right-lateral pole. All receptors derive from a woman in her sixties or seventies with primary liver carcinoma and hepatitis B virus infection.

The rearrangement links TRBV14 to TRBJ2-1, with TRBD1 matching 10 bases. CDR1 is SGHDN and CDR2 is FVKESK in the germline V gene. The V segment lost 6 bases and the J segment 2 bases; nucleotides outside the gene matches: 13. CDR3 size: 18 residues. In DNA, the CDR3 is TGTGCCAGCAGTCCCCGGGACAGGGGCATAGGGCCCTACAATGAGCAGTTCTTC. Protein sequence: CASSPRDRGIGPYNEQFF.

With respect to this clonotype: The conserved final phenylalanine or tryptophan is absent from the CDR3, which likely points to a read error. V usage is TRBV18 and J usage is TRBJ2-3, with 9 bases fitting TRBD1. Germline lookup yields CDR1 KGHSH and CDR2 LQKENI. The CDR3 length is 16 residues. The CDR3 nucleotides are TGCGCCAGCTCACCCCGGACAGGGGAAGGGGCAGATACGCAGTATTGT. Its protein is CASSPRTGEGADTQYC.

This clonotype was recorded at least ten times. The J gene is TRBJ2-7, the V gene TRBV6-1, with TRBD1 identical over 8 bases. Trimming removed 4 bases from V and 3 bases from J; junction bases left unmatched: 5. The CDR3 sequence is 14 residues long. The germline CDR1 and CDR2 sequences are MNHNS and SASEGT. In DNA form, the CDR3 reads TGTGCCAGCAGTGCCCACGGACAGGGCTACGAGCAGTACTTC. Translation: CASSAHGQGYEQYF.

The genes are TRBV12-3 or TRBV12-4 and TRBJ2-3, with no clear D. The CDR3 is 16 residues long. V lost 5 bases, J lost 7 bases, and 22 bases lay in between. The CDR3 sequence: CASSDIGPRSAYTQYF. The CDR3 DNA follows: TGTGCCAGCAGTGACATAGGGCCAAGGAGTGCCTATACGCAGTATTTT.

This clonotype was seen repeatedly, ten times or more. The chain combines TRBV5-4 with TRBJ1-2; weak D call: TRBD1 (5 bases). Trimming pared 4 bases from V and 5 bases from J, leaving 18 bases between. The CDR3 contains 15 residues. Germline V lookup: CDR1 SGHNT, CDR2 YYREEE (reference sequence). The CDR3 region is CASSERNSQGYGYTF. CDR3 nucleotides: TGTGCCAGCAGCGAGCGGAACTCCCAGGGATATGGCTACACCTTC.

As for this clonotype: Mismatch with germline at one junction end may stem from a read error. The rearrangement links TRBV2 to TRBJ1-2; the D gene is possibly TRBD1 (6 bases). CDR1 is SNHLY and CDR2 is FYNNEI in the germline V gene. This CDR3 is 14 amino acids long. The CDR3 here is CVSSPGGGNYGYTF. DNA for the CDR3: TGTGTCAGCAGTCCTGGGGGCGGAAACTATGGCTACACCTTC.

This clonotype was counted at least ten times. The gene calls are TRBV5-5 and TRBJ2-2; D is ambiguous. CDR1 and CDR2 from the germline V gene are SGHKS and YYEKEE (reference sequence). This CDR3 region has 16 residues. V was clipped by 5 bases and J by 2 bases, with 16 bases between them. The CDR3 protein is CASSFSPIRNTGELFF. CDR3 nucleotides: TGTGCCAGCAGTTTTTCCCCTATTAGAAACACCGGGGAGCTGTTTTTT.

On this clonotype itself: An end of the junction differs from the germline gene, which may be a read error. The chain links TRBV28 to TRBJ2-3; possible D gene TRBD1, 6 bases. The CDR3 totals 15 residues. The germline V gene has CDR1 MDHEN and CDR2 SYDVKM. The CDR3 is CASNLAGAYTDTQYF. The CDR3 nucleotides read TGTGCCAGCAATTTAGCAGGGGCCTACACAGATACGCAGTACTTT.